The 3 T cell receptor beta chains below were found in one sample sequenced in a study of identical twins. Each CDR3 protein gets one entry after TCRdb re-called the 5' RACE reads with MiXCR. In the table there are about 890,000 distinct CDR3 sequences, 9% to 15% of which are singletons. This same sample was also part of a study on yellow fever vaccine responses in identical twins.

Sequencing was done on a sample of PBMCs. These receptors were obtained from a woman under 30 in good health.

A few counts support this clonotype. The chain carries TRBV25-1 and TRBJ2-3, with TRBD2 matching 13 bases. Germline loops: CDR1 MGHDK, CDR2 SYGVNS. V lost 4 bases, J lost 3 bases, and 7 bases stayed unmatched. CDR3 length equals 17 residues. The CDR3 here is CASSARTSGSLTDTQYF. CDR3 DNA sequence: TGTGCCAGCAGTGCTCGGACTAGCGGGAGTTTAACAGATACGCAGTATTTT. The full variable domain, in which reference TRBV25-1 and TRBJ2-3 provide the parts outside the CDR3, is EADIYQTPRYLVIGTGKKITLECSQTMGHDKMYWYQQDPGMELHLIHYSYGVNSTEKGDLSSESTVSRIRTEHFPLTLESARPSHTSQYLCASSARTSGSLTDTQYFGPGTRLTVL.

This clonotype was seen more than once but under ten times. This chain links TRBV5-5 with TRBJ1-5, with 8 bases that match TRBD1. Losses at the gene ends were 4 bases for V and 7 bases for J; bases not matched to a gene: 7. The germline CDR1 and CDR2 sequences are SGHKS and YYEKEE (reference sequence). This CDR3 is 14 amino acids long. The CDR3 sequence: CASSRGQVEQPQHF. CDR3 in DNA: TGTGCCAGCAGCAGGGGACAGGTGGAACAGCCCCAGCATTTT.

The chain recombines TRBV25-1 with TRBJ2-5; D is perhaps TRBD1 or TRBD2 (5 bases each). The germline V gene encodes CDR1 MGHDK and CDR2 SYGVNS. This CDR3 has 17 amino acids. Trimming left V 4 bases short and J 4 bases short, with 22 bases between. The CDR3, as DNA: TGTGCCAGCAGTGGGCTTTTGAGGGGTAGAGGTAGAGAGACCCAGTACTTC. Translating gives CASSGLLRGRGRETQYF.